The present entry profiles one T cell receptor beta chain with its context. Its antigen is unknown. Vbeta (60) and Jbeta (13) primers were used in the PCR. Only in-frame clones appear in the TCRdb table, and some are missing; sequencing was by immunoSEQ multiplex PCR. Of 79,000 or so clones in the sample, approximately 79% were seen once. This sample is drawn from a study of cytomegalovirus exposure and HLA in healthy donors. Study observations and caveats: Follow-up analysis found HLA locus-dependent TCR association rates, highest for DRB1 and lowest for HLA-C. A later analysis found common viral pathogens apparently linked to several of the most significant clusters. Later analysis associated a missense DCLRE1C variant with TCR beta V- and J-gene trimming.

V dropped 6 bases and J dropped 7 bases, with 16 bases sitting between them. Germline V gene lookup returns CDR1 MNHEY and CDR2 SVGAGI. CDR3 size: 15 residues. The source material was PBMCs. V gene TRBV6-5 combines with J gene TRBJ1-6, with D possibly being TRBD1 (6 bases). The sequence came from a woman between 40 and 50 years old in good health and CMV-seropositive. This CDR3 is CASRGVTGWNSPLHF. In DNA, the CDR3 is TGTGCCAGCAGGGGGGTCACAGGGTGGAATTCACCCCTCCACTTT.